This T cell receptor (beta chain) appears in the sequencing data of a study of blood T cell repertoires in COVID-19. Study information: The United States, Italy and Spain provided the acute and convalescent COVID-19 samples. T cells, B-cell-depleted T cells, or PBMCs supplied cDNA or gDNA.

Per germline, CDR1 LNHDA and CDR2 SQIVND (reference sequence). This CDR3 is 20 amino acids long. With 3 bases clipped from V and 3 bases from J, the junction kept 14 bases outside the gene matches. Per the original methods: Quantification of nucleated cells was approximated via reference gene primer amplification. The method was immunoSEQ multiplex PCR; TCRdb's version includes in-frame clones alone and lacks a portion of them. V, J and clone size reflect that table, while D and trimming were determined from the DNA. The sample lists around 200,000 clones; 80% to 90% were seen once. This sequence originates from a man between 35 and 55 years old with acute or convalescent COVID-19. The source material was peripheral blood. The chain combines TRBV19 with TRBJ2-1, with 13 bases lining up with TRBD2. In DNA form, the CDR3 reads TGTGCCAGTAGTATTGAGGGACTAGCGGGAATCTCAAGTGGCTACAATGAGCAGTTCTTC. Translated: CASSIEGLAGISSGYNEQFF.